This T cell receptor (beta chain) was retrieved from a study of OX40 agonist ivuxolimab in advanced cancers. For the study at large: At 0.01 to 10 mg/kg, ivuxolimab was administered intravenously to patients every 2 weeks.

The repertoire was sequenced with immunoSEQ multiplex PCR; TCRdb's copy has only in-frame clones and lacks some. The sample lists tens of thousands of clones, roughly nine tenths occurring once. Remarks on this clone: What it recognizes is unknown.

Overall study findings and caveats: At 0.1 to 3.0 mg/kg and by week 6, CD4+ and CD8+ T cells in the blood had expanded clonally.

This CDR3 spans 13 amino acids. Germline V gene sequence: CDR1 MGHDK, CDR2 SYGVNS. V lost 1 base to trimming and J lost 4 bases, with 7 bases between them. The sample here was CD4+ or CD8+ T cells sorted from blood, taken in a trial of the OX40 agonist ivuxolimab. This chain links TRBV25-1 with TRBJ2-5; TRBD2 is a possible D gene (6 bases). This clonotype originated in an adult with an advanced solid tumor such as melanoma, head and neck, liver or kidney cancer. CDR3 protein: CASSEWGGETQYF. The CDR3 DNA follows: TGTGCCAGCAGTGAATGGGGAGGAGAGACCCAGTACTTC.